This record looks at one T cell receptor beta chain sequence and its context. The data were obtained in a study of blood T cell repertoires in COVID-19. Study information: Sites across the United States, Italy and Spain contributed samples from acute and convalescent COVID-19. The analysed material was cDNA or gDNA that came from T cells, B-cell-depleted T cells, or PBMCs.

Per the original methods: How many nucleated cells were present was estimated from reference gene primer amplification. Using immunoSEQ multiplex PCR, the repertoire was profiled, and TCRdb retains in-frame clones only, with some absent. The V and J calls and clone size come from that table; D and trimming were worked out from the DNA. The sample holds around 270,000 clones, roughly 86% seen once. Sequenced material: peripheral blood. The TCR comes from a woman between 45 and 60 years old with acute or convalescent COVID-19.

The CDR3 DNA is TGTGCCACCTTGACACCTCAAGAGACCCAGTACTTC. Its translation: CATLTPQETQYF. This sequence joins TRBV15 and TRBJ2-5; D is unresolved. Per germline, CDR1 LNHNV and CDR2 YYDKDF (reference sequence). This CDR3 comprises 12 residues. Trimming took off 8 bases at V and 2 bases at J, with 9 bases between the two ends.